This T cell receptor (beta chain) was identified in a study of CD8 T cells in Susac syndrome. RNA was extracted with the RNeasy kit, and a quantity of roughly 0.45 to 1 ug was reverse transcribed using random hexamers. By means of immunoSEQ multiplex PCR, TCR beta CDR3 spanning 54 Vbeta and 13 Jbeta underwent amplification. TCRdb re-analysed the immunoSEQ multiplex PCR reads in MiXCR, keeping a single row per CDR3 protein. Of about 200,000 distinct CDR3 sequences in the sample, more than 85% were seen once. The CDR3 contains 17 residues. With 6 bases removed from V and 2 bases from J, the gap between germline ends came to 22 bases. The germline V gene encodes CDR1 MNHNS and CDR2 SASEGT. The T cells that were sequenced for TCR beta were CD8+ and CD4+ cells from blood. The multiple sclerosis controls comprised treatment-naive patients whose relapsing-remitting disease was stable or active. TEMRA cells were FACS-enriched, unlike CD8+ and CD4+ T cells, which were negatively isolated.

Sequences were obtained from CD8+ T cells from PBMCs. The clonotype was recovered from a human donor with multiple sclerosis. The chain is built from TRBV6-1 and TRBJ2-5; no clear D. CDR3 residues: CASSPSLWRTRQETQYF. In DNA form, the CDR3 reads TGTGCCAGCAGCCCCTCCCTCTGGCGGACCCGTCAAGAGACCCAGTACTTC.